The 31 T cell receptor beta chains reported below all come from one sample, sequenced in a study of regulatory T cells in long-lasting Graves disease. This sample's time point: newly diagnosed GD, antithyroid drugs for less than 3 months. Preparation of the TCR library used RNA extracted from PBMCs. Arm-PCR with iRepertoire HTBI primers amplified the CDR3 regions for these TCR beta libraries. TCRdb independently ran MiXCR on the multiplex PCR reads; one entry per CDR3 protein. Among more than 450,000 distinct CDR3 sequences, approximately 12% were seen once, and the ten largest hold more than 8%. The same specimen was also included in a second study, on T cells in Graves' hyperthyroidism and ophthalmopathy.

The sequences come from peripheral blood mononuclear cells (PBMCs), collected at new diagnosis, from a patient treated with antithyroid drugs. The source of these receptors is a woman between 25 and 40 years old with Graves disease.

At least ten counts were recorded for this clonotype. V is TRBV15 and J is TRBJ1-1, with D uncertain. The CDR3 is 14 amino acids. Trimming removed 0 bases from V and 6 bases from J, with 11 bases in between. In germline, CDR1 is LNHNV, CDR2 YYDKDF (reference sequence). The CDR3 DNA is TGTGCCACCAGCAGAGAAGGTGATATTTCTGAAGCTTTCTTT. This sequence encodes CATSREGDISEAFF.

This clonotype was counted ten times or more. This rearrangement joins TRBV5-5 to TRBJ1-3; weak D call: TRBD1 (6 bases). V shed 3 bases and J shed 0 bases, with 13 bases lying between them. Germline CDR1 and CDR2: SGHKS and YYEKEE (reference sequence). The CDR3 sequence is 16 residues long. DNA of the CDR3: TGTGCCAGCAGCTCATTTCAGGGGAGCTCTGGAAACACCATATATTTT. This translates into CASSSFQGSSGNTIYF.

In its sample, this clonotype was seen many times. V is TRBV2 and J is TRBJ2-3; D could derive from TRBD1 or TRBD2 (5 bases each). V was shortened by 2 bases and J by 4 bases, with 16 bases between the two germline ends. Germline CDR1 is SNHLY and CDR2 is FYNNEI. The CDR3 runs to 16 residues. The DNA for the CDR3 is TGTGCCAGCAGTGAAAGACTATCCAGGGTCGCAGATACGCAGTATTTT. This translates into CASSERLSRVADTQYF.

J is TRBJ2-3 and V is TRBV28; D not certain. Germline V CDR1 and CDR2: MDHEN, SYDVKM. The CDR3 has 13 amino acids. V was cut by 10 bases and J by 7 bases, with 18 bases left in between. The CDR3 DNA is TGTGCCACTACCTCCGTAGAAGGGCATACGCAGTATTTT. This codes for CATTSVEGHTQYF. Full variable domain (missing parts from reference TRBV28 and TRBJ2-3): DVKVTQSSRYLVKRTGEKVFLECVQDMDHENMFWYRQDPGLGLRLIYFSYDVKMKEKGDIPEGYSVSREKKERFSLILESASTNQTSMYLCATTSVEGHTQYFGPGTRLTVL.

Of note for this clonotype: A far larger clone differs by one base, so this is likely a read error. V and J are TRBV7-9 and TRBJ2-3; D possibly corresponds to TRBD2 (5 bases). The end of the DNA is better explained by TRBJ2-5, so the J call may be wrong. The CDR3 covers 13 residues. Germline V CDR1 and CDR2: SEHNR, FQNEAQ (reference sequence). For the CDR3, the DNA is TGTGCCAGCAGCTTAATCGGAGGAGAGATCCAGTACTTC. This sequence encodes CASSLIGGEIQYF.

This clonotype was detected ten times or more. V usage is TRBV5-1 and J usage is TRBJ2-3, with 11 bases that match TRBD2. The ends lost 2 bases at V and 4 bases at J; junction bases unmatched: 9. The germline V gene encodes CDR1 SGHRS and CDR2 YFSETQ. The CDR3 has 17 amino acids. CDR3 region: CASSFLAGGRGPDTQYF. For the CDR3, the DNA is TGCGCCAGCAGCTTTCTAGCGGGAGGTAGGGGCCCAGATACGCAGTATTTT.

Ten or more counts support this clonotype. The J gene is TRBJ2-3, the V gene TRBV2; 9 nucleotides agree with TRBD1. J lost 0 bases, V lost 9 bases, and 7 bases had no gene match. The CDR3 loop spans 15 amino acids. The germline V gene has CDR1 SNHLY and CDR2 FYNNEI. The CDR3 sequence is CASNRGLLSTDTQYF. CDR3 coding DNA: TGTGCCAGTAACAGGGGGCTCCTTAGCACAGATACGCAGTATTTT.

Ten or more counts support this clonotype. This chain links TRBV28 with TRBJ2-4; the D gene is possibly TRBD1 (6 bases). Trimming took 2 bases from V and 16 from J, leaving 15 bases between them. Germline V gene lookup returns CDR1 MDHEN and CDR2 SYDVKM. The CDR3 has 12 amino acids. CDR3 sequence reads: CASSLITGTPYF. The CDR3 nucleotides are TGTGCCAGCAGTTTAATAACCGGGACACCCTACTTC.

The chain joins TRBV11-3 to TRBJ2-1; 10 bases fit TRBD1. This CDR3 is 17 amino acids long. Germline CDR1 is SGHNT and CDR2 is YENEEA. Germline trimming cut 4 bases from V and 0 bases from J; bases unmatched to any gene: 6. CDR3 DNA sequence: TGTGCCAGCAGCTCAGGGACAGGGGCTCCCTCCTACAATGAGCAGTTCTTC. Translating gives CASSSGTGAPSYNEQFF.

This clonotype showed up many times. The chain couples TRBV20-1 to TRBJ1-2; no reliable D call. V shed 0 bases and J shed 4 bases, with 15 bases lying between them. The CDR3 spans 15 residues. CDR1 is DFQATT, CDR2 SNEGSKA, per germline (reference sequence). CDR3 sequence reads: CSARDQPAAIYGYTF. The CDR3 DNA follows: TGCAGTGCTAGAGATCAGCCAGCCGCTATCTATGGCTACACCTTC.

This clonotype was seen only a few times. The chain uses TRBV27 and TRBJ2-7; D is undetermined. From germline, CDR1 is MNHEY and CDR2 SMNVEV (reference sequence). This CDR3 comprises 13 residues. The V and J ends lost 6 bases and 5 bases respectively, with 14 bases between them. CDR3 in amino acids: CASRPHIMDEQYF. For the CDR3, the DNA is TGTGCCAGCAGGCCCCACATCATGGACGAGCAGTACTTC.

This clonotype was counted ten times or more. CDR3 nucleotide sequence: TGTGCCAGCCTTCATAGCGGGAGGAGTGCCTACGAGCAGTACTTC. Translating it yields CASLHSGRSAYEQYF. The J gene is TRBJ2-7, the V gene TRBV6-2 or TRBV6-3; 10 nucleotides align to TRBD2. V trimming: 8 bases; J trimming: 2 bases; junction bases outside the gene matches: 9. CDR1 and CDR2 (germline): MNHEY, SVGEGT. The CDR3 extends over 15 amino acids.

The genes are TRBV24-1 and TRBJ2-5; 9 bases fit TRBD1. Germline CDR1 is KGHDR and CDR2 is SFDVKD. Unmatched junction bases numbered 10, after V lost 7 bases and J lost 2 bases. CDR3 length equals 16 residues. CDR3 residues: CATSPGTGSRQETQYF. As DNA, the CDR3 is TGTGCCACCAGCCCCGGGACAGGGAGCCGACAAGAGACCCAGTACTTC.

As concerns this clonotype: A much larger clone lies one base from this, so it may be a read error. The chain combines TRBV4-2 with TRBJ2-5; 7 nucleotides match TRBD2. The CDR3 is made up of 14 amino acids. Unmatched junction bases numbered 5, after V lost 3 bases and J lost 4 bases. Germline CDR1 and CDR2: LGHNA and YNFKEQ. The CDR3 reads CASSHGGMPETQYF. The CDR3 DNA sequence: TGTGCCAGCAGCCACGGGGGGATGCCAGAGACCCAGTACTTC.

This clonotype was found many times. The chain links TRBV7-9 to TRBJ2-6; D is undetermined. The germline V and J ends were trimmed by 7 bases and 6 bases, with 13 bases remaining between them. Germline lookup yields CDR1 SEHNR and CDR2 FQNEAQ (reference sequence). This CDR3 has 14 amino acids. DNA of the CDR3: TGTGCCAGCACCCCCGTAGTCCAGGCCAACGTCCTGACTTTC. Amino acids: CASTPVVQANVLTF. Complete variable domain (other parts from reference TRBV7-9 and TRBJ2-6): DTGVSQNPRHKITKRGQNVTFRCDPISEHNRLYWYRQTLGQGPEFLTYFQNEAQLEKSRLLSDRFSAERPKGSFSTLEIQRTEQGDSAMYLCASTPVVQANVLTFGAGSRLTVL.

This clonotype was observed at least ten times. The chain has TRBV2 and TRBJ1-4; no reliable D call. The CDR3 loop spans 12 amino acids. Trimming removed 4 bases from V and 0 bases from J, with 0 bases in between. In germline, CDR1 is SNHLY, CDR2 FYNNEI. The CDR3 protein is CASSATNEKLFF. CDR3 nucleotide sequence: TGTGCCAGCAGTGCAACTAATGAAAAACTGTTTTTT.

This clonotype occurred a few times. The chain carries TRBV6-2 or TRBV6-3 and TRBJ2-6; TRBD1 is a possible D gene (6 bases). V lost 6 bases and J lost 0, with 21 bases in between. Per the germline V gene, CDR1 is MNHEY and CDR2 is SVGEGT. The CDR3 covers 19 residues. The CDR3 reads CASRLKPTGAGSGANVLTF. CDR3 coding DNA: TGTGCCAGCAGATTAAAACCGACAGGCGCCGGCTCTGGGGCCAACGTCCTGACTTTC.

This clonotype has more than one count but fewer than ten. The CDR3 loop is CASSTGQGVRGYTF. The CDR3, as DNA: TGTGCCAGTAGTACCGGACAGGGAGTGAGGGGCTACACCTTC. The chain carries TRBV19 and TRBJ1-2; TRBD1 matches at 8 bases. The V gene end was trimmed by 4 bases and the J gene end by 8 bases; junction bases not matched to a gene: 9. Germline V lookup: CDR1 LNHDA, CDR2 SQIVND (reference sequence). This CDR3 has 14 residues.

This clonotype has ten or more counts. The chain joins TRBV30 to TRBJ2-4, with D unresolved. This CDR3 has 15 amino acids. V shed 0 bases and J shed 5 bases, with 14 bases lying between them. CDR1 and CDR2 from the germline V gene are GTSNPN and SVGIG (reference sequence). DNA for the CDR3: TGTGCCTGGAGTGTAGGATTAGGAACAGAAAACATTCAGTACTTC. Protein product: CAWSVGLGTENIQYF.

This clonotype was seen at least ten times. The rearrangement joins TRBV6-2 or TRBV6-3 to TRBJ1-2; a possible D gene is TRBD1 (6 bases). This CDR3 is 13 amino acids long. The V end lost 5 bases, the J end lost 8 bases, and 15 bases lay between the germline ends. Germline-derived CDR1 and CDR2 are MNHEY and SVGEGT. The CDR3 here is CASSAGASRGYTF. DNA for the CDR3: TGTGCCAGCAGTGCAGGGGCATCTAGGGGCTACACCTTC.

For this clonotype: A read error may be the cause here, since a much bigger clone is one base away. The CDR3 bases are TGTGCCAGCAGCCGGGACGCCTTGAACACTGAAGCTTTCTTT. Residues: CASSRDALNTEAFF. V gene TRBV7-2 combines with J gene TRBJ1-1; D may be TRBD1 (5 bases). CDR1 is SGHTA and CDR2 is FQGNSA in the germline V gene. The CDR3 loop spans 14 amino acids. The germline V and J ends were trimmed by 5 bases and 0 bases, with 10 bases remaining between them.

The table lists this clonotype with many counts. J is TRBJ1-2 and V is TRBV20-1; maybe TRBD1 (5 bases). V lost 7 bases, J lost 8 bases, and 17 bases lay in between. The CDR3 consists of 12 residues. The germline gives CDR1 DFQATT, CDR2 SNEGSKA (reference sequence). The CDR3 sequence: CSGAGNDRGYTF. CDR3 in DNA: TGCAGTGGGGCAGGGAATGATAGGGGCTACACCTTC.

The genes are TRBV20-1 and TRBJ1-6; no firm D call. The CDR3 totals 14 residues. V lost 5 bases, J lost 3 bases, and 11 bases lay in between. Germline CDR1 DFQATT, CDR2 SNEGSKA (reference sequence). The CDR3 region is CSAPTGIYNSPLHF. In DNA, the CDR3 is TGCAGTGCTCCGACGGGGATCTATAATTCACCCCTCCACTTT.

A few counts support this clonotype. J is TRBJ2-3 and V is TRBV25-1, with 11 nucleotides matching TRBD2. Germline V lookup: CDR1 MGHDK, CDR2 SYGVNS. Trimming cost V 6 bases and J 3 bases; bases outside gene matches: 8. The CDR3 consists of 16 residues. In DNA, the CDR3 is TGTGCCAGCAGAGCAACTAGCGGGAGTGGTACAGATACGCAGTATTTT. Residues: CASRATSGSGTDTQYF.

There are a few counts of this clonotype. This sequence joins TRBV6-2 or TRBV6-3 and TRBJ2-3; TRBD1 matches at 7 bases. The V gene's germline CDR1 is MNHEY and CDR2 SVGEGT. The CDR3 is made up of 16 amino acids. With 5 bases clipped from V and 6 bases from J, the junction kept 14 bases outside the gene matches. The CDR3 sequence: CASSTDHRGWKDTQYF. Here the CDR3 DNA reads TGTGCCAGCAGTACAGACCACAGGGGATGGAAGGATACGCAGTATTTT.

The chain couples TRBV6-1 to TRBJ1-2; weak D call: TRBD1 (6 bases). The CDR3 sequence is 14 residues long. Trimming left V 0 bases short and J 7 bases short, with 12 bases between. Germline values: CDR1 MNHNS, CDR2 SASEGT. The CDR3 nucleotides are TGTGCCAGCAGTGAAGCGCTTTCCAGGGGTGGCTACACCTTC. Its translation is CASSEALSRGGYTF.

V and J are TRBV20-1 and TRBJ1-1; tentatively, D is TRBD1 (6 bases). V lost 0 bases to trimming and J lost 10 bases, with 18 bases between them. The CDR3 is made up of 14 amino acids. Germline V gene sequence: CDR1 DFQATT, CDR2 SNEGSKA (reference sequence). The CDR3 DNA reads as TGCAGTGCTAGAGACAGGGGTTCGGGGGGTATAGCTTTCTTT. Its protein is CSARDRGSGGIAFF.

The chain is built from TRBV6-2 or TRBV6-3 and TRBJ1-1; D remains ambiguous. V was cut by 5 bases and J by 8 bases, with 9 bases left in between. The germline gives CDR1 MNHEY, CDR2 SVGEGT. This CDR3 comprises 11 residues. This CDR3 is CASSELKEAFF. In DNA, the CDR3 is TGTGCCAGCAGTGAATTAAAGGAAGCTTTCTTT.

This clonotype was recorded at least ten times. This chain uses TRBV5-1 with TRBJ2-7, with D possibly matching TRBD2 (5 bases). The CDR3 spans 16 residues. Germline lookup yields CDR1 SGHRS and CDR2 YFSETQ. Trimming removed 0 bases at V and 2 bases at J, with 15 bases between. CDR3 sequence: CASSLGLAEVAYEQYF. The CDR3 nucleotides are TGCGCCAGCAGCTTGGGTCTTGCGGAGGTAGCCTACGAGCAGTACTTC.

The chain joins TRBV6-5 to TRBJ2-7, with 8 bases matching TRBD1. Per the germline V gene, CDR1 is MNHEY and CDR2 is SVGAGI. CDR3 length: 20 residues. J was trimmed by 7 bases and V by 2 bases; bases with no gene match: 25. DNA of the CDR3: TGTGCCAGCAGTTACCCAGAAATGGGGACAGGTCCCCTCGCGCTCTGGGAGCAGTACTTC. Its protein product is CASSYPEMGTGPLALWEQYF.

This clonotype was observed many times. V usage is TRBV24-1 and J usage is TRBJ2-1, with 9 bases matching TRBD1. Germline-derived CDR1 and CDR2 are KGHDR and SFDVKD. The CDR3 is made up of 16 amino acids. The V and J ends lost 3 bases and 4 bases, in that order; junction bases with no gene match: 6. As DNA, the CDR3 is TGTGCCACCAGTGATCCTCGACAGGGGGTTTACAATGAGCAGTTCTTC. It translates to CATSDPRQGVYNEQFF.